This is a list of T cell receptor beta chains from one sample in a study of CD8+CD57+ T cells in acquired aplastic anemia. MiXCR, applied by TCRdb to the reads, yields one record per CDR3 protein. The sample yields around 250,000 distinct CDR3 sequences, roughly 82% seen once. Material: sorted CD4+, CD8+, or CD8+CD57+ T cells (not recorded which) from PBMCs. The source of these receptors is a human donor with aplastic anemia. CDR3s include the opening cysteine and the closing phenylalanine or tryptophan. D genes are given only for firm matches. Part of the rows lack a size; the others show once, few, many or a class for expanded clones.

D gene | J gene | V gene | clone size | CDR3 DNA | CDR3 protein
TRBD1 | TRBJ2-3 | TRBV7-2 | many | TGTGCCAGCAGCTTGGCAGGGGGTCCCGACTATGGCTACTTT | CASSLAGGPDYGYF
TRBD2 | TRBJ2-3 | TRBV4-2 | NA | TGTGCCAGCAGCCCCCCCCCGGAATGGGCTAGCGGGAGGTCGGATACGCAGTATTTT | CASSPPPEWASGRSDTQYF
NA | TRBJ2-1 | TRBV5-1 | NA | TGCGCCAGCAGCTTGGGGGACACGAGCTCGCAGTTCTTC | CASSLGDTSSQFF
TRBD1 | TRBJ1-2 | TRBV7-6 | NA | TGTGCCAGCAGTTCGGACAGGGCACTTTCACCCCACCACTACACCTTC | CASSSDRALSPHHYTF
TRBD2 | TRBJ2-1 | TRBV4-3 | few | TGCGCCAGCAGCCAAGATCAACTAGCGGGGAGGGGTGAGCAGTTCTTC | CASSQDQLAGRGEQFF
NA | TRBJ1-4 | TRBV10-3 | NA | TGTGCCATCAGTGAACAGAAACTTGGTCAACTGTTTTTT | CAISEQKLGQLFF
NA | TRBJ1-2 | TRBV5-1 | NA | TGCGCCAGCAGCTCAATTGCGGGGGGGGATGGCTACACCTTC | CASSSIAGGDGYTF
NA | TRBJ2-7 | TRBV2 | NA | TGTGCCAGCAGTCTGCAGGGAGACCACTACGAGCAGTACTTC | CASSLQGDHYEQYF
NA | TRBJ1-2 | TRBV29-1 | few | TGCAGCGTTGAAGACCAGTCTGGCTACACCTTC | CSVEDQSGYTF
NA | TRBJ2-2 | TRBV24-1 | few | TGTGCCACCAGTCCCCCCTACGACACCGGGGAGCTGTTTTTT | CATSPPYDTGELFF
TRBD1 | TRBJ2-3 | TRBV5-4 | NA | TGTGCCAGCCGACAAGGGGGCAGTCCCGATACGCAGTATTTT | CASRQGGSPDTQYF
NA | TRBJ2-3 | TRBV2 | NA | TGTGCCAGCGGGGCCGGGTCGACCGATACGGAGTATTTT | CASGAGSTDTEYF
NA | TRBJ2-3 | TRBV2 | NA | TGTGCCAGCAGTGTACAGGGTGGCACAGATACGCAGTATTTT | CASSVQGGTDTQYF
NA | TRBJ2-3 | TRBV9 | NA | TGTGCCAGCAGTTTTGAAGCGGGTCCCACCGCGGAGTATTTT | CASSFEAGPTAEYF
NA | TRBJ1-2 | TRBV11-2 | NA | TGTGCCAGCAGCCTAGCAGACGGAAAGTACACCTTC | CASSLADGKYTF
TRBD2 | TRBJ2-7 | TRBV2 | once | TGTGCCAGCGGACTAGCGCCTTCCAATGAGCAGTACTTC | CASGLAPSNEQYF
NA | TRBJ2-3 | TRBV7-9 | NA | TGTGCCAGCAGCTTCGAAAGAAGCGGAAGGAGCGCGCAGTATTTT | CASSFERSGRSAQYF
TRBD2 | TRBJ2-5 | TRBV20-1 | few | TGCAGTGCTAACGGACTAGCGGGGTTCCAAGAGACCCAGTACTTC | CSANGLAGFQETQYF
NA | TRBJ2-7 | TRBV7-9 | NA | NA | CAGQGTGETQYYCF
NA | TRBJ2-3 | TRBV7-6 | NA | TGTGCCAGCAGCTCCGGTCGACGGAAGACAGGTAAGCAGTATTTT | CASSSGRRKTGKQYF
TRBD1 | TRBJ2-1 | TRBV7-2 | NA | TGTGCCAGCAGCTTACCCGGGACAGTTGACAATGAGCAGTTCTTC | CASSLPGTVDNEQFF
NA | TRBJ2-7 | TRBV7-2 | NA | TGTGCCAGCAGCGCATCCGGAAGGCCCTACGAGCAGTACTTC | CASSASGRPYEQYF
TRBD2 | TRBJ2-2 | TRBV9 | NA | TGTGCCAGCAGCGGGGAAGCGGGGACCACCGGGCAGCTGTTTTTT | CASSGEAGTTGQLFF
NA | TRBJ2-1 | TRBV9 | NA | TGTGCCAGCAGCGTAGGTGGGGCGCCTGGAAACACCAAGCAGTTCTTC | CASSVGGAPGNTKQFF
NA | TRBJ2-7 | TRBV7-2 | NA | TGTGCCAGCAGTTTAGGTGGCAACTCCTACGAGCAGTACTTC | CASSLGGNSYEQYF
TRBD1 | TRBJ1-1 | TRBV9 | NA | TGTGCCAGCAGCGTACTGCTCTCAGGGACAGCGACCTCTTTCTTT | CASSVLLSGTATSFF
NA | TRBJ2-4 | TRBV7-3 | NA | TGTGCCAGCTCAAGACAGGCCAACACCCTGGAATTC | CASSRQANTLEF
NA | TRBJ1-2 | TRBV9 | NA | TGTGCCAGCAGCGAGGGCGTGGGGGCTAGTGAAGCCTTC | CASSEGVGASEAF
TRBD2 | TRBJ2-3 | TRBV5-4 | NA | TGTGCCAGCAGCTTTACTAGCGGGCGTTCTGCAGATACGCAGTATTTT | CASSFTSGRSADTQYF
NA | TRBJ2-1 | TRBV7-2 | NA | TGTGCCAGCAGCTTAGCGAGCGGTCTCTACAAGCAGCAGTTCTTC | CASSLASGLYKQQFF
NA | TRBJ1-2 | TRBV20-1 | NA | TGCAGTGCTAGAGACAGGGCGGGTGGCTACACCTTC | CSARDRAGGYTF
TRBD1 | TRBJ1-1 | TRBV9 | NA | TGCGCCAGCAGCTTAGGTCGCACAGGGGACAACGACCCTTTCTTT | CASSLGRTGDNDPFF
TRBD1 | TRBJ1-6 | TRBV7-8 | NA | TGTGCCAGCAGCTCTAATCCAGACGGGACAGCCCTTTCCTTT | CASSSNPDGTALSF
NA | TRBJ2-3 | TRBV7-9 | NA | TGTGCCACCCGCCACCTGGACTGTCCTCTTCCGAAGCTTTTT | CATRHLDCPLPKLF
NA | TRBJ2-3 | TRBV7-9 | NA | TGTGCCAGCAGCTTAGCGGTGGGGGATACGCAGTATTTT | CASSLAVGDTQYF
NA | TRBJ2-4 | TRBV9 | NA | TGTGCCAGCAGCCAAGGGTCAGATACGCAGAATTTTGACTTC | CASSQGSDTQNFDF
NA | TRBJ2-7 | TRBV2 | NA | TGTGCCAGCAGGGACGGGGGCCTAGCTAACCAGCAGTACTTC | CASRDGGLANQQYF
TRBD2 | TRBJ2-3 | TRBV2 | NA | TGTGCTAGCGGGGGCAGAGGCATGAAGACGCAGTATTTT | CASGGRGMKTQYF
NA | TRBJ2-7 | TRBV2 | NA | TGTGCCAGCAGTGAACGGGGGCCAGGGGCGTACTTC | CASSERGPGAYF
TRBD2 | TRBJ2-1 | TRBV7-6 | NA | TGTGCCAGCAGCTTTGAGACAAGCGGGGGGTTCTTTGGGCAGTTCTTC | CASSFETSGGFFGQFF
NA | TRBJ2-3 | TRBV7-9 | NA | TGTGCCAGCAGCTTAGTACCCGGGGGGCTGTTTTTTCGATATTTT | CASSLVPGGLFFRYF
TRBD2 | TRBJ2-2 | TRBV7-2 | NA | TGTGCCAGCAGCTTGACTAGCGGGAGCGGAGATACGCAGCTGTTTTTT | CASSLTSGSGDTQLFF
NA | TRBJ1-1 | TRBV7-9 | once | TGTGCCAGCAGTTCTACCGGGACTTGGGGAGAGACCCAGTTCTTT | CASSSTGTWGETQFF
TRBD2 | TRBJ2-1 | TRBV2 | NA | TGTGCCCGAGCCCTAGCGGGAGAGTACAATGAGCAGTTCTTC | CARALAGEYNEQFF
NA | TRBJ2-1 | TRBV12-3/TRBV12-4 | NA | TGTGCCAGCAGTTCGGGACCATTATACAATGAGCAGTTCTTC | CASSSGPLYNEQFF
NA | TRBJ2-3 | TRBV7-2 | NA | TGTGCCAGCAGCTTTGATCCAGGCGCGGCAACCCTTTCTTTT | CASSFDPGAATLSF
NA | TRBJ2-5 | TRBV20-1 | NA | TGCAGTGCGACTCGGTCAGAGACCCAGTACTTC | CSATRSETQYF